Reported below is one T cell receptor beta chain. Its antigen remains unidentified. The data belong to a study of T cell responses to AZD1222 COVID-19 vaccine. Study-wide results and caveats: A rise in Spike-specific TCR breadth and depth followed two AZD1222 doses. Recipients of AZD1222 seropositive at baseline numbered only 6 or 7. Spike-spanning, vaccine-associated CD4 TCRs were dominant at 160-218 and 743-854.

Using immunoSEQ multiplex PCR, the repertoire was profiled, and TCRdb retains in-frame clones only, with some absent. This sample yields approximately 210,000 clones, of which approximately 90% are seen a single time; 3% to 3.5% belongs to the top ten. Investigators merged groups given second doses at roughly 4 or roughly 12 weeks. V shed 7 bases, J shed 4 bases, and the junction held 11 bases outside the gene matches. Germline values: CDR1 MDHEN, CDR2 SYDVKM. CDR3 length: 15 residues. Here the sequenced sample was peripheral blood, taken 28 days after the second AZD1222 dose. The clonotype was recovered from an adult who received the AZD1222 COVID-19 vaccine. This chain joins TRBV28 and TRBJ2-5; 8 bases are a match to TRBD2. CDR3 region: CASTIPGLGRETQYF. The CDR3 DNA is TGTGCCAGCACCATACCGGGACTAGGGAGAGAGACCCAGTACTTC. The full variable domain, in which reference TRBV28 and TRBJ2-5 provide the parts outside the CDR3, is DVKVTQSSRYLVKRTGEKVFLECVQDMDHENMFWYRQDPGLGLRLIYFSYDVKMKEKGDIPEGYSVSREKKERFSLILESASTNQTSMYLCASTIPGLGRETQYFGPGTRLLVL.